The next 12 T cell receptor beta chains were all read from a single sample in a study of response to subunit inactivated influenza vaccine. Each CDR3 protein gets one entry after TCRdb re-called the RT-PCR reads with MiXCR. The table lists more than 500,000 distinct CDR3 sequences, approximately 10% of them singletons, with 11% in the top ten. The sample was also linked to a second study, of T cells expressing NK-cell markers. That report adds: Generation of TCR beta cDNA was performed by 5'RACE template switching incorporating UMIs.

Sequencing used PBMCs from blood, obtained on the day of vaccination. The source of these receptors is a man between 45 and 60 years old who received an inactivated influenza vaccine.

This clonotype was seen a handful of times. The CDR3 spells CASSLKDYLSSGQGSNQPQHF. The DNA for the CDR3 is TGTGCCAGCAGTTTAAAAGATTATCTCAGTTCCGGACAGGGAAGCAATCAGCCCCAGCATTTT. The rearrangement uses TRBV27 and TRBJ1-5; 8 nucleotides line up with TRBD1. The CDR3 spans 21 residues. V was pared by 2 bases and J by 1 base, with 19 bases of the junction left unmatched. The V gene's germline CDR1 is MNHEY and CDR2 SMNVEV (reference sequence).

This clonotype came up many times. This chain links TRBV12-3 or TRBV12-4 with TRBJ2-7; 10 nucleotides match TRBD2. The ends lost 3 bases at V and 0 bases at J; junction bases unmatched: 8. This CDR3 is 17 amino acids long. CDR3 DNA: TGTGCCAGCAGTTTGACGGGACTAGCGAGGGGCTCCTACGAGCAGTACTTC. Residues: CASSLTGLARGSYEQYF.

V and J are TRBV5-6 and TRBJ1-2; D is uncertain. CDR1 SGHDT and CDR2 YYEEEE come from the germline V gene. This CDR3 is built from 13 residues. The V and J ends lost 0 bases and 8 bases respectively, with 11 bases between them. Here the CDR3 DNA reads TGTGCCAGCAGCTTGGAACGGGCTCGGGGCTACACCTTC. Amino acid sequence: CASSLERARGYTF.

The chain employs TRBV4-2 and TRBJ2-7, with D perhaps matching TRBD1 or TRBD2 (5 bases each). V was clipped by 0 bases and J by 4 bases, with 13 bases between them. CDR1 is LGHNA, CDR2 YNFKEQ, per germline. The CDR3 totals 15 residues. DNA of the CDR3: TGTGCCAGCAGCCAAGATCCCGGGACGGTATACGAGCAGTACTTC. Translation: CASSQDPGTVYEQYF.

The chain recombines TRBV28 with TRBJ1-6, with D unresolved. V was shortened by 3 bases and J by 9 bases, with 9 bases between the two germline ends. Looked up from germline, CDR1 is MDHEN and CDR2 is SYDVKM. There are 13 residues in the CDR3. The CDR3 reads CASSLLEFSPLHF. CDR3 DNA: TGTGCCAGCAGTTTGTTGGAGTTTTCACCCCTCCACTTT.

The table lists this clonotype with many counts. The chain couples TRBV4-3 to TRBJ2-1; TRBD2 agrees at 13 bases. The CDR3 runs to 15 residues. Germline CDR1 and CDR2: LGHNA and YSLEER. The trim removed 4 bases at V and 12 bases at J, leaving 9 bases unmatched. CDR3 nucleotides: TGCGCCAGCAGCCCTACTAGCGGGGGGGCCTTTTGGCAGTTCTTC. Translating it yields CASSPTSGGAFWQFF.

This clonotype was found a few times. V usage is TRBV11-2 and J usage is TRBJ2-5; D is perhaps TRBD2 (7 bases). V lost 1 base to trimming and J lost 8 bases, with 23 bases between them. The V gene's germline CDR1 is SGHAT and CDR2 FQNNGV. This CDR3 comprises 17 residues. The CDR3 sequence is CASSLAWTSNRGATQYF. DNA for the CDR3: TGTGCCAGCAGCTTAGCCTGGACATCAAATCGGGGGGCTACCCAGTACTTC.

This clonotype has a count of ten or more. The V call is TRBV7-2, the J call TRBJ1-6; D ambiguous. This CDR3 has 14 amino acids. Germline loops: CDR1 SGHTA, CDR2 FQGNSA. V shed 0 bases and J shed 5 bases, with 5 bases lying between them. CDR3 in amino acids: CASSLARDNSPLHF. The CDR3 DNA is TGTGCCAGCAGCTTAGCCCGCGATAATTCACCCCTCCACTTT.

This clonotype was detected a few times. The CDR3 region has the DNA TGCAGTGCTAGAGCCCTACTAGCGGGGGCTCCCTCGGCGACAGATACGCAGTATTTT. Translated: CSARALLAGAPSATDTQYF. The rearrangement joins TRBV20-1 to TRBJ2-3; 11 bases line up with TRBD2. With V trimmed by 1 base and J by 3 bases, 15 bases remained unmatched. The CDR3 sequence is 19 residues long. Germline CDR1 is DFQATT and CDR2 is SNEGSKA (reference sequence).

This clonotype was found a few times. This chain joins TRBV10-3 and TRBJ2-7; D is undetermined. The V end was cut by 4 bases, the J end by 5 bases, with 21 bases between. The CDR3 is 16 residues long. From germline, CDR1 is ENHRY and CDR2 SYGVKD. CDR3 region: CAISGRPDGKLDEQYF. The CDR3 DNA reads as TGTGCCATCAGTGGGAGACCGGACGGTAAATTGGACGAGCAGTACTTC.

This clonotype occurred many times. For the CDR3, the DNA is TGTGCCACCAGCAGAGATATGGGCTCAGAGACCCAGTACTTC. Translated: CATSRDMGSETQYF. The chain couples TRBV15 to TRBJ2-5; D is undetermined. Germline CDR1 LNHNV, CDR2 YYDKDF (reference sequence). CDR3 length: 14 amino acids. Trimming cost V 0 bases and J 4 bases, with 9 bases left between them.

This clonotype was seen ten or more times. The chain combines TRBV7-9 with TRBJ1-1; D unresolved. CDR1 is SEHNR and CDR2 is FQNEAQ in the germline V gene (reference sequence). The CDR3 loop spans 13 amino acids. The germline V and J ends were trimmed by 5 bases and 9 bases, with 16 bases remaining between them. The CDR3 protein is CASSHLGPSKAFF. The CDR3 coding sequence is TGTGCCAGCAGCCACCTCGGGCCTTCGAAAGCTTTCTTT. Based on the CDR3 plus reference TRBV7-9 and TRBJ1-1, the full variable domain is DTGVSQNPRHKITKRGQNVTFRCDPISEHNRLYWYRQTLGQGPEFLTYFQNEAQLEKSRLLSDRFSAERPKGSFSTLEIQRTEQGDSAMYLCASSHLGPSKAFFGQGTRLTVV.